The T cell receptor beta chain under discussion was sequenced for a study of cytomegalovirus exposure and HLA in healthy donors. Study-wide findings and caveats: Segments of the TCR beta V type were, in most cases, productive about 87% or about 30% of the time in an earlier analysis. Through in vitro validation, three CMV-associated chains were shown to be specific for CMV antigens. Later genetic work tied a missense DCLRE1C variant to beta-chain V and J trimming. Associated with cytomegalovirus, according to the listing, were some 180 TCR beta chains.

A note on this clone: Antigen unknown.

V was trimmed by 5 bases and J by 0 bases, leaving 10 bases between them. The germline gives CDR1 SGHAT, CDR2 FQNNGV. The CDR3 totals 15 residues. The study ran its PCR with 60 Vbeta and 13 Jbeta primers. The data were produced by immunoSEQ multiplex PCR, yet TCRdb's version contains in-frame clones alone and is incomplete. The data hold approximately 180,000 clones, with 60% to 80% observed a single time. This receptor was identified in a woman between 45 and 60 years old in good health and CMV-seropositive. This rearrangement joins TRBV11-2 to TRBJ2-2; D uncertain. Sequencing was done on a sample of PBMCs. For the CDR3, the DNA is TGTGCCAGCAGCCCCTTTGGCTCGAACACCGGGGAGCTGTTTTTT. It is translated as CASSPFGSNTGELFF.